The next 11 T cell receptor beta chains were all read from a single sample in a study of breast tumors, draining lymph nodes, adjacent tissues (dated by TCRdb to the mid-2010s). The axillary draining lymph nodes of breast cancer patients were the source of the lymph node samples. The library was made by multiplex PCR. Sequencing took place on an Illumina HiSeq 2000. In-frame beta chains were kept once TCRdb had trimmed the public reads at Q25 with fastp and called clones with MiXCR. Entries are consolidated by CDR3 protein sequence, retaining the most common genes and DNA. The sample includes about 220,000 distinct CDR3 sequences, with 34% observed a single time. Of the sample, roughly 3.5% falls within the top ten clones. Sequenced input: axillary lymph node tissue. All receptors come from a female donor with breast cancer. Some clones in this sample may be carry-over from other donors' samples.

The chain combines TRBV29-1 with TRBJ2-7; 7 bases are a match to TRBD1. Trimming at V came to 6 bases and at J to 4 bases, leaving 12 bases not matched to a gene. Germline CDR1 and CDR2: SQVTM and ANQGSEA. CDR3 length: 14 amino acids. This CDR3 reads CSVQIGTAGYEQYF. In DNA form, the CDR3 reads TGCAGCGTACAGATCGGGACAGCAGGATACGAGCAGTACTTC.

This chain links TRBV2 with TRBJ2-7, with 8 bases identical to TRBD1. Germline loops: CDR1 SNHLY, CDR2 FYNNEI. The CDR3 is made up of 15 amino acids. Losses at the gene ends were 4 bases for V and 3 bases for J; bases not matched to a gene: 8. This CDR3 reads CASSGAQGGNYEQYF. CDR3 in DNA: TGTGCCAGCAGTGGTGCACAGGGGGGCAACTACGAGCAGTACTTC.

The V gene is TRBV24-1, the J gene TRBJ1-2, with D possibly matching TRBD1 (6 bases). The V end was cut by 4 bases, the J end by 2 bases, with 16 bases between. The germline gives CDR1 KGHDR, CDR2 SFDVKD. The CDR3 sequence is 16 residues long. CDR3 sequence (DNA): TGTGCCACCAGTGACCCAGGGACGGGGGGCAACTATGGCTACACCTTC. Encoded protein: CATSDPGTGGNYGYTF.

At least ten counts were recorded for this clonotype. This sequence joins TRBV20-1 and TRBJ2-1; 9 bases are a match to TRBD2. The V gene's germline CDR1 is DFQATT and CDR2 SNEGSKA (reference sequence). With 4 bases clipped from V and 8 bases from J, the junction kept 9 bases outside the gene matches. The CDR3 is 14 residues long. CDR3 sequence: CSATTGGGADEQFF. CDR3 nucleotides: TGCAGTGCTACGACTGGCGGGGGGGCAGATGAGCAGTTCTTC.

The V call is TRBV6-1, the J call TRBJ1-2; D is ambiguous. In germline, CDR1 is MNHNS, CDR2 SASEGT. This CDR3 is 13 amino acids long. V lost 1 base and J 5 bases, leaving 8 bases between the germline ends. CDR3 nucleotide sequence: TGTGCCAGCAGTGAAGGCCGTAGATATGGCTACACCTTC. Amino acid sequence: CASSEGRRYGYTF.

This clonotype has ten or more counts. The CDR3 loop reads CASSQETSGYEQYF. CDR3 DNA: TGCGCCAGCAGCCAAGAAACTAGCGGGTACGAGCAGTACTTC. The rearrangement uses TRBV4-3 and TRBJ2-7; 9 positions agree with TRBD2. Germline-derived CDR1 and CDR2 are LGHNA and YSLEER. The CDR3 spans 14 residues. The V and J ends lost 0 bases and 4 bases, in that order; junction bases with no gene match: 1.

This clonotype was seen at least ten times. This chain links TRBV4-3 with TRBJ2-7; 8 bases fit TRBD1. Trimming removed 4 bases from V and 2 bases from J; junction bases left unmatched: 7. The CDR3 sequence is 15 residues long. Germline V gene sequence: CDR1 LGHNA, CDR2 YSLEER. The CDR3 loop is CASSLWTGSAYEQYF. The CDR3 DNA reads as TGCGCCAGCAGCCTCTGGACAGGGAGCGCCTACGAGCAGTACTTC.

The chain couples TRBV9 to TRBJ2-5; 7 bases are a match to TRBD2. The CDR3 has 16 amino acids. V lost 3 bases and J lost 4; bases outside the gene matches: 12. In germline, CDR1 is SGDLS, CDR2 YYNGEE. In DNA, the CDR3 is TGTGCCAGCAGCGAACACCCTGGCGGGGGAGGAGAGACCCAGTACTTC. Its protein product is CASSEHPGGGGETQYF. The full variable domain, in which reference TRBV9 and TRBJ2-5 provide the parts outside the CDR3, is DSGVTQTPKHLITATGQRVTLRCSPRSGDLSVYWYQQSLDQGLQFLIQYYNGEERAKGNILERFSAQQFPDLHSELNLSSLELGDSALYFCASSEHPGGGGETQYFGPGTRLLVL.

This clonotype showed up many times. The chain couples TRBV20-1 to TRBJ2-2; possibly TRBD2 for D (6 bases). The germline gives CDR1 DFQATT, CDR2 SNEGSKA (reference sequence). This CDR3 is 14 amino acids long. Trimming cost V 6 bases and J 7 bases, with 18 bases left between them. CDR3 protein: CSARRGGANGELFF. Here the CDR3 DNA reads TGCAGTGCCCGCCGCGGCGGGGCGAACGGGGAGCTGTTTTTT.

This clonotype was detected many times. This sequence joins TRBV10-3 and TRBJ2-7, with D perhaps TRBD1 (6 bases). The CDR3 sequence is 15 residues long. Trimming cost V 1 base and J 3 bases, with 13 bases left between them. From germline, CDR1 is ENHRY and CDR2 SYGVKD. CDR3 sequence reads: CAISEWVTGIYEQYF. CDR3 coding DNA: TGTGCCATCAGTGAGTGGGTGACAGGCATCTACGAGCAGTACTTC.

The chain has TRBV6-5 and TRBJ1-5; no clear D. V was cut by 5 bases and J by 14 bases, with 22 bases left in between. From germline, CDR1 is MNHEY and CDR2 SVGAGI. There are 14 residues in the CDR3. CDR3 protein: CASSNLAGGRSEHF. The CDR3 DNA is TGTGCCAGCAGTAATCTAGCGGGAGGGAGGAGCGAGCATTTT.